The 9 T cell receptor beta chains below come from one sample, sequenced in a study of blood T cells in healthy people across ages (dated by TCRdb to 2013 to 2016). Receptor libraries were prepared by 5' RACE. Sequencing instrument: Illumina HiSeq 2500. The second PCR ran for roughly 7 to 11 cycles and used a J-beta primer mix along with a sample-barcoded 5' primer. TCRdb reprocessing: public reads trimmed at Q25 with fastp, clones called with MiXCR, in-frame beta chains kept. Merged by CDR3 protein, the rows form single entries marked with the most common genes and DNA. Recorded for this sample are 1.5 million to 2 million distinct CDR3 sequences; 28% of them occurred a single time. In total, the top ten clones hold over 7% of the sample. The sequenced sample was blood. These receptors all come from a woman aged 30 to 39 in good health.

In this sample, this clonotype turned up a few times. The chain joins TRBV18 to TRBJ1-4; 10 nucleotides line up with TRBD1. V gave up 0 bases and J gave up 13 bases; unmatched junction bases: 11. Germline values: CDR1 KGHSH, CDR2 LQKENI. CDR3 length equals 16 residues. In DNA, the CDR3 is TGTGCCAGCTCACCACCACAGGGACAGGGGCCAGGCCCACTGTTTTTT. Translating it yields CASSPPQGQGPGPLFF.

V and J are TRBV20-1 and TRBJ2-4; D possibly corresponds to TRBD1 (5 bases). Germline V CDR1 and CDR2: DFQATT, SNEGSKA (reference sequence). The CDR3 contains 16 residues. Trimming pared 1 base from V and 1 base from J, leaving 14 bases between. The CDR3 is CSARVHGSGAKNIQYF. The CDR3, as DNA: TGCAGTGCTAGAGTTCACGGATCAGGGGCCAAAAACATTCAGTACTTC.

This clonotype was seen a handful of times. The CDR3 sequence is CASSWGTSALTEQFF. The CDR3 DNA sequence: TGTGCCAGCAGTTGGGGGACTAGCGCTTTGACGGAGCAGTTCTTC. This chain links TRBV6-2 or TRBV6-3 with TRBJ2-1; 10 nucleotides align to TRBD2. The CDR3 has 15 residues. V shed 4 bases and J 10 bases; nucleotides not matched to a gene: 10. Looked up from germline, CDR1 is MNHEY and CDR2 is SVGEGT.

The table lists this clonotype with a few counts. The CDR3 sequence is CAISESEGQRPRPNEQFF. Here the CDR3 DNA reads TGTGCCATCAGTGAGTCGGAGGGGCAGCGACCTAGGCCCAATGAGCAGTTCTTC. This chain connects TRBV10-3 to TRBJ2-1; maybe TRBD2 (6 bases). Trimming pared 0 bases from V and 6 bases from J, leaving 21 bases between. Germline-derived CDR1 and CDR2 are ENHRY and SYGVKD. There are 18 residues in the CDR3.

V gene TRBV11-2 combines with J gene TRBJ2-1; 8 bases are a match to TRBD1. V was clipped by 6 bases and J by 9 bases; unmatched bases: 16. CDR1 and CDR2 from the germline V gene are SGHAT and FQNNGV. The CDR3 covers 16 residues. The CDR3 DNA sequence: TGTGCCAGCAGTCCCCTTCAGGGGGCGAAGTTCGGTGAGCAGTTCTTC. Its translation is CASSPLQGAKFGEQFF.

The gene calls are TRBV28 and TRBJ2-5, with a possible D match to TRBD1 (5 bases). Germline V lookup: CDR1 MDHEN, CDR2 SYDVKM. Trimming left V 7 bases short and J 0 bases short, with 18 bases between. The CDR3 spans 16 residues. Written as DNA, the CDR3 is TGTGCCAGCATCCCGATAGGGGCGAAGTACCAAGAGACCCAGTACTTC. This gives the protein CASIPIGAKYQETQYF.

This clonotype was found many times. This chain uses TRBV12-3 or TRBV12-4 with TRBJ2-1, with 11 bases identical to TRBD2. This CDR3 has 17 amino acids. Trimming cost V 5 bases and J 3 bases; bases outside gene matches: 9. The CDR3 coding sequence is TGTGCCAGCAGTACCGGGACTAGCGGACTAATCTACAATGAGCAGTTCTTC. This gives the protein CASSTGTSGLIYNEQFF.

On this clonotype: The junction departs from the called germline gene at one end, perhaps through a read error. CDR3 sequence (DNA): TGTGCCACTGGACCGACAGTCAATCGGCCCCAGCATTTT. The encoded protein is CATGPTVNRPQHF. This chain joins TRBV10-3 and TRBJ1-5, with D possibly matching TRBD1 (5 bases). The CDR3 length is 13 residues. CDR1 ENHRY and CDR2 SYGVKD come from the germline V gene.

This clonotype was seen ten or more times. CDR3 sequence: CASGQGDGYTF. In nucleotides, the CDR3 is TGTGCCAGCGGACAGGGGGATGGCTACACCTTC. The rearrangement links TRBV12-3 or TRBV12-4 to TRBJ1-2; 10 nucleotides align to TRBD1. The CDR3 is made up of 11 amino acids. With V trimmed by 8 bases and J by 6 bases, 0 bases remained unmatched.